Shown below are 14 T cell receptor beta chains from a single sample sequenced in a study of human T cells and chemical hapten exposure. Time point here: patch test 1, 2 weeks after DPC sensitization. As to treatment: therapeutic diphenylcyclopropenone sensitization with weekly scalp DPC. TCRdb processed the RACE reads anew with MiXCR; each CDR3 protein has one entry. Here the sample spans over 95,000 distinct CDR3 sequences, 9.5% to 15% being singletons. The starting material was whole blood, obtained in connection with sensitization to the hapten diphenylcyclopropenone (DPC). The receptors were gathered from a middle-aged woman with alopecia areata. Some clones in this sample may be carry-over from other donors' samples.

About this clonotype itself: One end of the junction fails to match germline, which may point to a read error. This chain links TRBV6-2 or TRBV6-3 with TRBJ2-2, with a weak D call TRBD2 (6 bases). There are 14 residues in the CDR3. Looked up from germline, CDR1 is MNHEY and CDR2 is SVGEGT. The CDR3 protein is CASSFRGNTEELFF. CDR3 in DNA: TGTGCCAGCAGTTTCCGGGGGAACACCGAGGAGCTGTTTTTT.

This chain links TRBV18 with TRBJ1-1; possible D gene TRBD1, 6 bases. There are 14 residues in the CDR3. Trimming stripped 6 bases from V and 4 bases from J, with 15 bases between. The germline CDR1 and CDR2 sequences are KGHSH and LQKENI. CDR3 sequence reads: CASSRTGTVTEAFF. The CDR3 nucleotides read TGTGCCAGCTCGCGTACAGGGACCGTCACTGAAGCTTTCTTT.

This clonotype was counted only a few times. The V gene is TRBV5-1, the J gene TRBJ2-3, with D possibly TRBD1 on 5 matching bases. Trimming pared 1 base from V and 4 bases from J, leaving 13 bases between. Germline assignment: CDR1 SGHRS and CDR2 YFSETQ. CDR3 length: 15 amino acids. The CDR3 DNA is TGCGCCAGCAGCTTGAGGCAGGGCGTTGCAGATACGCAGTATTTT. It translates to CASSLRQGVADTQYF.

This clonotype has a count of ten or more. The rearrangement links TRBV7-2 to TRBJ2-1; 10 bases align to TRBD2. This CDR3 has 19 amino acids. The germline CDR1 and CDR2 sequences are SGHTA and FQGNSA. V lost 2 bases and J lost 9; bases outside the gene matches: 19. The CDR3 DNA follows: TGTGCCAGCAGCTTAAGGGTCGGTTTGGAGCGGGAGGGCCGGAGTGAGCAGTTCTTC. Protein: CASSLRVGLEREGRSEQFF.

About this clonotype: A much more abundant neighbour one base away suggests this may be a read error. The chain carries TRBV20-1 and TRBJ2-3; 7 nucleotides agree with TRBD1. Looked up from germline, CDR1 is DFQATT and CDR2 is SNEGSKA (reference sequence). This CDR3 has 15 residues. V shed 5 bases and J 2 bases; nucleotides not matched to a gene: 10. DNA for the CDR3: TGCAGTGCTCTAGGATCCGGGACAGTCACAGATACGCAGTATTTT. This translates into CSALGSGTVTDTQYF.

The chain links TRBV11-3 to TRBJ2-1, with D perhaps matching TRBD2 (5 bases). This CDR3 region has 9 residues. In germline, CDR1 is SGHNT, CDR2 YENEEA. Trimming left V 5 bases short and J 15 bases short, with 8 bases between. CDR3 nucleotides: TGTGCCAGCAGCGGGAGTGGGTTCTTC. It is translated as CASSGSGFF. Together with reference TRBV11-3 and TRBJ2-1, the CDR3 gives the full variable domain: EAGVVQSPRYKIIEKKQPVAFWCNPISGHNTLYWYLQNLGQGPELLIRYENEEAVDDSQLPKDRFSAERLKGVDSTLKIQPAELGDSAVYLCASSGSGFFGPGTRLTVL.

The chain is built from TRBV27 and TRBJ2-7; 7 bases match TRBD1. V lost 7 bases to trimming and J lost 3 bases; unmatched junction nucleotides: 12. Germline CDR1 is MNHEY and CDR2 is SMNVEV (reference sequence). CDR3 length: 15 residues. The CDR3 here is CASNFQRQGYYEQYF. CDR3 nucleotides: TGTGCCAGCAACTTCCAGCGACAGGGTTACTACGAGCAGTACTTC.

In its sample, this clonotype was seen a few times. The chain has TRBV7-2 and TRBJ2-3, with 10 bases that match TRBD2. This CDR3 contains 19 residues. The germline V gene encodes CDR1 SGHTA and CDR2 FQGNSA. V gave up 0 bases and J gave up 0 bases; unmatched junction bases: 9. The CDR3 reads CASSLAASGRPLSTDTQYF. The CDR3 coding sequence is TGTGCCAGCAGCTTAGCGGCTAGCGGGAGACCTCTTAGCACAGATACGCAGTATTTT.

V usage is TRBV10-3 and J usage is TRBJ2-5; D might be TRBD1 (6 bases). The CDR3 has 13 amino acids. Germline V gene sequence: CDR1 ENHRY, CDR2 SYGVKD. Trimming removed 7 bases from V and 2 bases from J, with 11 bases in between. The CDR3 DNA sequence: TGTGCCATCAAGAGACAGGAACAAGAGACCCAGTACTTC. This sequence encodes CAIKRQEQETQYF.

This clonotype has at least ten counts. The chain uses TRBV3-1 and TRBJ2-3; D is unresolved. Looked up from germline, CDR1 is LGHDT and CDR2 is YNNKEL (reference sequence). Trimming pared 1 base from V and 5 bases from J, leaving 10 bases between. The CDR3 is 14 amino acids. For the CDR3, the DNA is TGTGCCAGCAGCCAAGGTGACAAAAGAGATACGCAGTATTTT. Residues: CASSQGDKRDTQYF.

This clonotype occurred a few times. The J gene is TRBJ2-3, the V gene TRBV7-2, with 8 bases fitting TRBD1. Germline CDR1 SGHTA, CDR2 FQGNSA. Trimming at V came to 3 bases and at J to 2 bases, leaving 4 bases not matched to a gene. This CDR3 region has 15 residues. The chain's CDR3 is CASSLARGPTDTQYF. In nucleotides, the CDR3 is TGTGCCAGCAGCTTGGCCAGGGGGCCCACAGATACGCAGTATTTT.

The rearrangement uses TRBV5-1 and TRBJ2-1; 9 bases are shared with TRBD1. The germline CDR1 and CDR2 sequences are SGHRS and YFSETQ. There are 14 residues in the CDR3. V trimming: 4 bases; J trimming: 6 bases; junction bases outside the gene matches: 5. For the CDR3, the DNA is TGCGCCAGCAGCGCGGGACAGGGTATCAATGAGCAGTTCTTC. Translated, it gives CASSAGQGINEQFF.

The gene calls are TRBV3-1 and TRBJ2-1; D gene uncertain. The CDR3 runs to 14 residues. Germline V gives CDR1 LGHDT, CDR2 YNNKEL (reference sequence). Trimming pared 1 base from V and 6 bases from J, leaving 10 bases between. CDR3: CASSQVSAINEQFF. The CDR3 nucleotides read TGTGCCAGCAGCCAAGTGTCAGCCATCAATGAGCAGTTCTTC.

This clonotype has more than one count but fewer than ten. The chain joins TRBV2 to TRBJ1-5, with TRBD1 matching 7 bases. This CDR3 is built from 16 residues. CDR1 is SNHLY, CDR2 FYNNEI, per germline. After removal of 7 bases from V and 0 bases from J, the junction contained 9 bases not matched to a gene. CDR3 residues: CASNPQGPYSNQPQHF. The CDR3 DNA reads as TGTGCCAGCAACCCACAGGGGCCGTATAGCAATCAGCCCCAGCATTTT.